Sequencing of this TCR beta chain was carried out in a study of blood T cell repertoires in COVID-19. Profiling relied on immunoSEQ multiplex PCR, and the TCRdb table lists in-frame clones only, not all of them. The sample lists over 150,000 clones, approximately 90% occurring once. The CDR3 runs 12 residues. CDR1 is WSHSY, CDR2 SAAADI, per germline. The sample taken for sequencing was peripheral blood. This clonotype originated in a man between 18 and 29 years old with COVID-19, enrolled during active disease. V and J are TRBV10-2 and TRBJ2-7, with a weak D call TRBD2 (6 bases). The DNA of the CDR3 is TGCACGTGCGGGGCAACGGGGTACGAGCAGTACTTC. Its translation: CTCGATGYEQYF.